This TCR beta chain was retrieved from a study of beta chain features in type 1 diabetes. Whole-study context: Fewer than 140,000,000 sorted cells were examined across all samples.

Trimming cost V 3 bases and J 7 bases, with 10 bases left between them. The CDR3 sequence is 13 residues long. Per germline, CDR1 MDHEN and CDR2 SYDVKM. Every bit of the isolated RNA underwent reverse transcription, so sequencing read expressed TCRB transcripts. Using immunoSEQ multiplex PCR, the repertoire was profiled, and TCRdb retains in-frame clones only, with some absent. The sample consists of over 55,000 clones, about 47% of them appearing once. Findings of the study overall: Significant though moderate, a shortening of TCRB CDR3s appeared in all four CD4+ subsets of Type 1 diabetes patients. Compared with healthy donors, patients appeared to share more similar naive, central memory and regulatory TCRB repertoires.

In regard to this clone: The antigen remains undetermined.

V usage is TRBV28 and J usage is TRBJ1-5, with TRBD1 as a possible D gene (6 bases). The TCR sequence derives from a woman between 35 and 50 years old with type 1 diabetes. Sequencing used Tregs from blood. CDR3 DNA sequence: TGTGCCAGCAGTTTTGGGGGCTGGCAGCCCCAGCATTTT. Translated: CASSFGGWQPQHF.